A selection of T cell receptor beta chains follows, all from one sample in a study of blood T cell repertoires in COVID-19. The table came from immunoSEQ multiplex PCR; TCRdb's copy has only in-frame clones and leaves some out. The data hold hundreds of thousands of clones, with more than 75% observed a single time. The source material was PBMCs or T cells enriched from blood (not recorded which). The receptors come from a man aged 40-55 years in a cohort exposed to, infected with or recovered from COVID-19 (not recorded which). CDR3s include the opening cysteine and the closing phenylalanine or tryptophan. Each record gives: J gene, D gene, clone size, V gene, CDR3 DNA, CDR3 protein. D genes are given only for firm matches. Rows may omit the clone size; those that give it use once, few, many or a size class.

TRBJ2-7	-	-	TRBV5-1	TGCGCCAGCAGCTTGGGGGGCGGAGCCGCCTACGAGCAGTACTTC	CASSLGGGAAYEQYF
TRBJ1-4	-	-	TRBV19	TGTGCCAGTAGTGCCGTCACGGGTGGTAATGAAAAACTGTTTTTT	CASSAVTGGNEKLFF
TRBJ2-7	-	-	TRBV4-1	TGCGCCAGCAGCCCGGCTGACAGCTCGCGCTACGAGCAGTACTTC	CASSPADSSRYEQYF
TRBJ2-7	-	once	TRBV3-1/TRBV3-2	TGTGCCAGCAGCCAAGGGGCACTGCGGGGCGCCTACGAGCAGTACTTC	CASSQGALRGAYEQYF
TRBJ2-7	-	-	TRBV10-3	TGTGCCATCAGTGAGGGGCCCTACGAGCAGTACTTC	CAISEGPYEQYF
TRBJ1-2	-	-	TRBV11-2	TGTGCCAGCAAACAGGAGGGGGGCTACACCTTC	CASKQEGGYTF
TRBJ1-4	-	-	TRBV7-9	TGTGCCAGCAGCTTAGACAGGTTTGCAACTAATGAAAAACTGTTTTTT	CASSLDRFATNEKLFF
TRBJ1-5	TRBD1	-	TRBV27	TGTGCCAGCAGTTTGGGCAGGGGGTCTCAGCCCCAGCATTTT	CASSLGRGSQPQHF
TRBJ2-7	TRBD2	-	TRBV6-5	TGTGCCAGCAGTTATAAAAGCGGGGGGACCTACGAGCAGTACTTC	CASSYKSGGTYEQYF
TRBJ2-7	-	-	TRBV6-5	TGTGCCAGCAGTTACTCGGGACTCTCCTACGAGCAGTACTTC	CASSYSGLSYEQYF
TRBJ2-1	-	-	TRBV24-1	TGTGCCACCAGTGATTCCCCAGGAGGTGAGCAGTTCTTC	CATSDSPGGEQFF
TRBJ2-1	TRBD2	-	TRBV11-2	TGTGCCAGCAGCTTAGTCCTAGCGGGAGGATCCTACAATGAGCAGTTCTTC	CASSLVLAGGSYNEQFF
TRBJ2-7	TRBD1	-	TRBV5-1	TGCGCCAGCAGCTTGGAAGACAGGGTTACGGACGAGCAGTACTTC	CASSLEDRVTDEQYF
TRBJ1-5	TRBD1	-	TRBV12-5	TGTGCTAGTGGTCCCTCTCCACAGGGGGCAAGCAATCAGCCCCAGCATTTT	CASGPSPQGASNQPQHF
TRBJ2-5	TRBD2	-	TRBV5-1	TGCGCCAGCAGCTTGAGGCTAGCGGGAGAAGAGACCCAGTACTTC	CASSLRLAGEETQYF
TRBJ1-4	-	once	TRBV5-1	TGCGCCAGCAGGTCCGGGAATTTTGGAGAAAAACTGTTTTTT	CASRSGNFGEKLFF
TRBJ1-2	TRBD1	-	TRBV28	TGTGCCAGCAGTCCAGGGGGACAAGACTATGGCTACACCTTC	CASSPGGQDYGYTF
TRBJ2-3	-	-	TRBV19	TGTGCCAGTAGTACTCTGGGCTCCTCTAGCACAGATACGCAGTATTTT	CASSTLGSSSTDTQYF
TRBJ2-7	TRBD2	-	TRBV4-1	TGCGCCAGCAGCCAGAAAAGGAGCGGGAGCCCCGAGCAGTACTTC	CASSQKRSGSPEQYF
TRBJ2-1	TRBD2	-	TRBV5-1	TGCGCCAGCAGGACTAACAGCGGGGACTCCTACAATGAGCAGTTCTTC	CASRTNSGDSYNEQFF
TRBJ1-1	TRBD1	-	TRBV6-5	TGTGCCAGCAGTTATTCGACAGGGATGAACACTGAAGCTTTCTTT	CASSYSTGMNTEAFF
TRBJ2-7	TRBD2	-	TRBV11-2	TGTGCCAGCAGCTCCGCCTCTAGCGGAGCCTACGAGCAGTACTTC	CASSSASSGAYEQYF
TRBJ1-2	TRBD1	once	TRBV6-4	TGTGCCAGCAGTGACACCGGGACAGGGGGCCGGGGATATGGCTACACCTTC	CASSDTGTGGRGYGYTF
TRBJ1-4	-	-	TRBV10-2	TGCGCCAGCAGTGAAATTCTAGCTGCAACTAATGAAAAACTGTTTTTT	CASSEILAATNEKLFF
TRBJ1-2	-	-	TRBV2	TGTGCCAGCAGTGAGGGCGTCGGCAGGGCGGTTGGCTACACCTTC	CASSEGVGRAVGYTF
TRBJ2-7	TRBD1	-	TRBV3-1/TRBV3-2	TGTGCCAGCAGACGACAGGGGGCTGGCGAGCAGTACTTC	CASRRQGAGEQYF
TRBJ2-7	-	-	TRBV7-3	TGTGCCAGCAGCACCAGCGGATTTTCTTTCTACGAGCAGTACTTC	CASSTSGFSFYEQYF
TRBJ2-7	-	-	TRBV29-1	TGCAGCGTGGGGCGGGGCGGCGAGCAGTACTTC	CSVGRGGEQYF
TRBJ1-1	TRBD1	-	TRBV19	TGTGCCAGTAGTGACAGGGCAGGGTCTACTGAAGCTTTCTTT	CASSDRAGSTEAFF
TRBJ1-2	TRBD1	once	TRBV28	TGTGCCAGCAGTCATTACGGACAGGGCCCCTATGGCTACACCTTC	CASSHYGQGPYGYTF
TRBJ1-4	TRBD1	once	TRBV10-1	TGCGCCAGCTCCCGGGGAGGTCAGGGGGCAAAACTGTTTTTT	CASSRGGQGAKLFF
TRBJ2-7	TRBD1	-	TRBV7-7	TGTGCCAGCAGCTCCGACAGGGGGTCCGAGCAGTACTTC	CASSSDRGSEQYF
TRBJ2-7	TRBD1	once	TRBV9	TGTGCCAGCAGCGTAGGGGACAGTGATCTCTACGAGCAGTACTTC	CASSVGDSDLYEQYF
TRBJ1-5	-	once	TRBV2	TGTGCCAGCAGGCGAGGGGGTGTTAGCAATCAGCCCCAGCATTTT	CASRRGGVSNQPQHF
TRBJ2-3	TRBD2	-	TRBV6-2/TRBV6-3	TGTGCCAGCAGTCCAGCGGGACTAGCGGGAGGAGATACGCAGTATTTT	CASSPAGLAGGDTQYF
TRBJ2-7	-	-	TRBV9	TGTGCCAGCAGCGTGCGACCCGGGGTCAGAGACCTCCTATACGAGCAGTACTTC	CASSVRPGVRDLLYEQYF
TRBJ2-7	-	-	TRBV18	TGTGCCAGCTCTCAACTAGCTCTTTCCTACGAGCAGTACTTC	CASSQLALSYEQYF
TRBJ2-3	-	-	TRBV9	TGTGCCAGCAGCGTACGACTACTAGAAGGAACGCAGTATTTT	CASSVRLLEGTQYF
TRBJ2-1	-	-	TRBV7-9	TGTGCCAGCAGCGCGGATGTCTACAATGAGCAGTTCTTC	CASSADVYNEQFF
TRBJ2-7	TRBD1	few	TRBV2	TGTGCCAGCGGAAGACAGGGAAGCTCCTACGAGCAGTACTTC	CASGRQGSSYEQYF
TRBJ2-7	-	-	TRBV23-1	TGCGCCAGCACCCAGACAAACTCCTACGAGCAGTACTTC	CASTQTNSYEQYF
TRBJ2-3	-	-	TRBV6-5	TGTGCCAGCATCCGACTAGAGATCACAGATACGCAGTATTTT	CASIRLEITDTQYF
TRBJ2-3	-	-	TRBV18	TGTGCCAGCTCACCGGTCGCAACTAGGGGGGGGCGTGGGCAGTATTTT	CASSPVATRGGRGQYF
TRBJ2-7	-	-	TRBV5-1	TGCGCCAGCAGCTACTTAGGGCTTGGGGCTTACGAGCAGTACTTC	CASSYLGLGAYEQYF